This T cell receptor beta chain was retrieved from a study of blood T cells in healthy people across ages. Study context: Capturing about one barcoded beta molecule per two T cells was achieved by template switching. Findings and limits, study-wide: Both higher diversity and more naive CD4+ cells marked long-lived donors when set against aged donors. Roughly linear declines in TCR beta diversity per million T cells occurred with age.

A sample-barcoded 5' primer and a J-beta primer mix were used in a second PCR of roughly 7 to 11 cycles. Each cDNA molecule received a tag from a template-switch adaptor that had 12 random nucleotides. TCRdb analysed the 5' RACE reads with MiXCR anew, one entry per CDR3 protein. The sample contains fewer than 2 million distinct CDR3 sequences, 35% to 50% of which appear only once. In the case of this clonotype: What it binds is not known.

Trimming removed 7 bases from V and 6 bases from J; junction bases left unmatched: 15. CDR1 MNHEY and CDR2 SMNVEV come from the germline V gene (reference sequence). The CDR3 is 17 residues long. The chain links TRBV27 to TRBJ2-3; 11 bases line up with TRBD1. This receptor was taken from a human donor in good health. The material sequenced was blood. CDR3 residues: CASTFRTGGSLGDTQYF. As DNA, the CDR3 is TGTGCCAGCACCTTTAGGACAGGGGGCTCCTTGGGGGATACGCAGTATTTT.